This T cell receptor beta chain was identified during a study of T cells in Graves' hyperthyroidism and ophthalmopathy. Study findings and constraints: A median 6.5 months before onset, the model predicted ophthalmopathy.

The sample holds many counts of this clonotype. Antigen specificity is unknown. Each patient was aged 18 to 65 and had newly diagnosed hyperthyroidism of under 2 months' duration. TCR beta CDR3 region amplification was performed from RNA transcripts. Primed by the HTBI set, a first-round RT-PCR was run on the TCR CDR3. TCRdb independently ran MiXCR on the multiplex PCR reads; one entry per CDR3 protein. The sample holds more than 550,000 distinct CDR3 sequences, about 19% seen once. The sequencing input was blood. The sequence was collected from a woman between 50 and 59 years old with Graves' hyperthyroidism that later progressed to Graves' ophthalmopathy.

CDR3 DNA: TGTGCCAGCTCACCACGTCCGCGGTTTGAAGCTTTCTTT. This gives the protein CASSPRPRFEAFF. J is TRBJ1-1 and V is TRBV18, with D unclear. The CDR3 consists of 13 residues. Per the germline V gene, CDR1 is KGHSH and CDR2 is LQKENI. V was cut by 1 base and J by 7 bases, with 10 bases left in between. Variable domain in full (rest from reference TRBV18 and TRBJ1-1): NAGVMQNPRHLVRRRGQEARLRCSPMKGHSHVYWYRQLPEEGLKFMVYLQKENIIDESGMPKERFSAEFPKEGPSILRIQQVVRGDSAAYFCASSPRPRFEAFFGQGTRLTVV.